This T cell receptor beta chain was identified during a study of blood T cell repertoires in COVID-19. For the study at large: Nucleic acid was either cDNA or gDNA, and it came from T cells, B-cell-depleted T cells, or PBMCs.

The sample holds one count of this clone. Trimming pared 2 bases from V and 0 bases from J, leaving 7 bases between. The CDR3 runs 14 residues. In germline, CDR1 is MNHEY, CDR2 SVGEGT. Original data processing: From reference gene primer amplification, estimates of nucleated cell counts were derived. Assay: immunoSEQ multiplex PCR; the TCRdb copy retains only in-frame clones and omits some. V and J calls plus clone size are reproduced from that table; the DNA served to infer D and trimming. The sample shows about 200,000 clones, around 87% of them seen only once. The origin of this receptor is a man between 60 and 75 years old with acute or convalescent COVID-19. The chain joins TRBV6-2 or TRBV6-3 to TRBJ1-2; possible D gene TRBD1, 6 bases. The specimen was peripheral blood. The DNA for the CDR3 is TGTGCCAGCAGTTACACAGGGACTAACTATGGCTACACCTTC. Translating gives CASSYTGTNYGYTF.